The sequence of this T cell receptor (beta chain) was determined in a study of blood T cells in healthy people across ages. About this clonotype itself: No antigen is known for it.

Healthy Caucasian individuals from Russia aged roughly 6 to 90 served as donors. Regarding the study as a whole: Diversity estimates drawn from one million T cells were deemed underestimates. Diversity was higher, and naive CD4+ cells more numerous, in long-lived donors than in aged donors.

Alongside a J-beta primer mix, a sample-barcoded 5' primer served in a second PCR lasting roughly 7 to 11 cycles. TCRdb recomputed calls from the 5' RACE reads with MiXCR, one row per CDR3 protein. The sample has around 280,000 distinct CDR3 sequences, around 27% seen once. Sequenced sample: blood. The TCR originated in a woman aged 70-85 years in good health.

The CDR3 bases are TGCGCCAGCAGCCAAGATTTCGGGTTTACAGAGGGGGAAAAACTGTTTTTT. Translated, it gives CASSQDFGFTEGEKLFF. This chain joins TRBV4-3 and TRBJ1-4, with D perhaps TRBD1 (5 bases). CDR1 LGHNA and CDR2 YSLEER come from the germline V gene. This CDR3 comprises 17 residues. V was trimmed by 0 bases and J by 8 bases, leaving 19 bases between them.